The rows below give T cell receptor beta chains drawn from one sample of a study of shared clonotypes between healthy human individuals. The method was immunoSEQ multiplex PCR; TCRdb's version includes in-frame clones alone and lacks a portion of them. Among hundreds of thousands of clones listed, about three quarters were seen once. Sequenced: memory CD4+ T cells sorted from blood. The receptors derive from a woman younger than 45 in good health. Each CDR3 is given with its conserved first and last residue. Each record gives: V gene, D gene, J gene, clone size, CDR3 protein, CDR3 DNA. The D gene is left open where the match is weak. Expanded clones are given a class, and other clones once, few, many or no size at all.

V: TRBV5-4; D: TRBD2; J: TRBJ2-1; size: NA; CDR3: CASGTIGSGTKQFF; DNA: TGTGCCAGCGGGACCATTGGGTCCGGGACTAAGCAGTTCTTC
V: TRBV5-1; D: TRBD1; J: TRBJ1-4; size: NA; CDR3: CASSQDRERLFF; DNA: TGCGCCAGCAGCCAAGACAGGGAGCGGCTGTTTTTT
V: TRBV6-5; D: NA; J: TRBJ1-3; size: NA; CDR3: CASSLEVGNTIYF; DNA: TGTGCCAGCAGTTTAGAGGTCGGAAACACCATATATTTT
V: TRBV15; D: TRBD2; J: TRBJ2-1; size: NA; CDR3: CATSKIAGRYNEQFF; DNA: TGTGCCACCAGCAAGATAGCGGGAAGATACAATGAGCAGTTCTTC
V: TRBV23-1; D: NA; J: TRBJ2-1; size: NA; CDR3: CASSQSEGSSYNEQFF; DNA: TGCGCCAGCAGTCAATCCGAGGGAAGCTCCTACAATGAGCAGTTCTTC
V: TRBV6-4; D: NA; J: TRBJ2-7; size: NA; CDR3: CASRAQVWIEQYF; DNA: TGTGCCAGCAGAGCACAAGTTTGGATCGAGCAGTACTTC
V: TRBV29-1; D: NA; J: TRBJ2-1; size: NA; CDR3: CSVTPPGNYNEQFF; DNA: TGCAGCGTTACCCCTCCAGGAAACTACAATGAGCAGTTCTTC
V: TRBV7-9; D: NA; J: TRBJ1-1; size: few; CDR3: CASSLSEAFF; DNA: TGTGCCAGCAGCTTATCTGAAGCTTTCTTT
V: TRBV30; D: TRBD2; J: TRBJ2-1; size: NA; CDR3: CAWSVRLALSGEQFF; DNA: TGTGCCTGGAGTGTAAGACTAGCCTTATCCGGTGAGCAGTTCTTC
V: TRBV10-3; D: NA; J: TRBJ2-7; size: once; CDR3: CAISEGEAREQYF; DNA: TGTGCCATCAGTGAGGGGGAGGCGAGGGAGCAGTACTTC
V: TRBV5-1; D: TRBD1; J: TRBJ2-2; size: many; CDR3: CATRTGATGELFF; DNA: TGCGCCACACGGACAGGGGCCACCGGGGAGCTGTTTTTT
V: TRBV11-2; D: NA; J: TRBJ1-3; size: NA; CDR3: CASSAGRNSGNTIYF; DNA: TGTGCCAGCAGCGCGGGGAGAAACTCTGGAAACACCATATATTTT
V: TRBV2; D: TRBD1; J: TRBJ1-4; size: NA; CDR3: CASSEALAGGSEKLFF; DNA: TGTGCCAGCAGTGAAGCGCTAGCAGGGGGTAGTGAAAAACTGTTTTTT
V: TRBV6-5; D: NA; J: TRBJ2-6; size: NA; CDR3: CASSVSGDGANVLTF; DNA: TGTGCCAGCAGTGTAAGCGGCGATGGGGCCAACGTCCTGACTTTC
V: TRBV5-1; D: NA; J: TRBJ2-2; size: NA; CDR3: CASSLREPSWGELFF; DNA: TGCGCCAGCAGCTTGCGGGAACCCTCCTGGGGGGAGCTGTTTTTT
V: TRBV5-8; D: TRBD1; J: TRBJ2-4; size: NA; CDR3: CASSLVSWDRGAKNIQYF; DNA: TGTGCCAGCAGCTTGGTCTCATGGGACAGAGGAGCCAAAAACATTCAGTACTTC
V: TRBV28; D: NA; J: TRBJ1-5; size: NA; CDR3: CASSLLGSNQPQHF; DNA: TGTGCCAGCAGTTTGCTGGGTAGCAATCAGCCCCAGCATTTT
V: TRBV2; D: NA; J: TRBJ1-2; size: few; CDR3: CASSQDYGYTF; DNA: TGTGCCAGCAGTCAGGACTATGGCTACACCTTC
V: TRBV14; D: NA; J: TRBJ1-2; size: many; CDR3: CASSPLGAGVMGYTF; DNA: TGTGCCAGCAGCCCCCTGGGGGCAGGGGTGATGGGCTACACCTTC
V: TRBV27; D: NA; J: TRBJ2-7; size: NA; CDR3: CASSRGYDSAYEQYF; DNA: TGTGCCAGCAGCAGGGGCTATGACAGCGCCTACGAGCAGTACTTC
V: TRBV27; D: TRBD1; J: TRBJ1-1; size: NA; CDR3: CASSSLQGGGTEAFF; DNA: TGTGCCAGCAGCTCCCTGCAGGGGGGGGGAACTGAAGCTTTCTTT
V: TRBV27; D: TRBD2; J: TRBJ2-1; size: NA; CDR3: CASRDAGTSYDYNEQFF; DNA: TGTGCCAGCAGGGATGCCGGGACTAGTTACGATTACAATGAGCAGTTCTTC
V: TRBV18; D: TRBD1; J: TRBJ1-4; size: few; CDR3: CASSPDRVANEKLFF; DNA: TGTGCCAGCTCACCTGACAGGGTGGCTAATGAAAAACTGTTTTTT
V: TRBV5-1; D: NA; J: TRBJ2-1; size: NA; CDR3: CASSRDSGDYNEQFF; DNA: TGCGCCAGCAGCCGGGACTCGGGGGACTACAATGAGCAGTTCTTC
V: TRBV19; D: NA; J: TRBJ1-4; size: many; CDR3: CASSIIGAANEKLFF; DNA: TGTGCCAGTAGTATAATAGGGGCTGCTAATGAAAAACTGTTTTTT
V: TRBV11-2; D: TRBD1; J: TRBJ1-2; size: NA; CDR3: CASSLISRRGRRNYGYTF; DNA: TGTGCCAGCAGCTTAATTTCTAGGAGGGGGCGAAGAAACTATGGCTACACCTTC
V: TRBV28; D: NA; J: TRBJ1-4; size: NA; CDR3: CASSLTRKLFF; DNA: TGTGCCAGCAGTTTGACCCGAAAACTGTTTTTT
V: TRBV10-1; D: NA; J: TRBJ1-1; size: NA; CDR3: CASSYRRETEAFF; DNA: TGCGCCAGCTCATACCGAAGGGAAACTGAAGCTTTCTTT
V: TRBV30; D: NA; J: TRBJ2-6; size: NA; CDR3: CAWITSGSGANVLTF; DNA: TGTGCCTGGATTACTTCCGGGTCTGGGGCCAACGTCCTGACTTTC
V: TRBV19; D: TRBD2; J: TRBJ2-1; size: NA; CDR3: CASSIGLAGFNEQFF; DNA: TGTGCCAGTAGTATAGGACTAGCGGGTTTCAATGAGCAGTTCTTC
V: TRBV7-8; D: NA; J: TRBJ2-6; size: NA; CDR3: CASRPSRSGANVLTF; DNA: TGTGCCAGCCGCCCGAGTAGGTCTGGGGCCAACGTCCTGACTTTC
V: TRBV18; D: TRBD1; J: TRBJ2-5; size: NA; CDR3: CASSPRTGQETQYF; DNA: TGTGCCAGCTCACCACGGACAGGACAGGAGACCCAGTACTTC
V: TRBV11-2; D: TRBD2; J: TRBJ2-3; size: many; CDR3: CASSPASGRIPDTQYF; DNA: TGTGCCAGCAGCCCAGCTAGCGGGAGGATCCCAGATACGCAGTATTTT
V: TRBV28; D: TRBD2; J: TRBJ2-1; size: NA; CDR3: CASRSGGRGEQFF; DNA: TGTGCCAGCAGATCTGGCGGGAGAGGCGAGCAGTTCTTC
V: TRBV7-9; D: NA; J: TRBJ2-7; size: NA; CDR3: CASSLAAEVHEQYF; DNA: TGTGCCAGCAGTCTAGCAGCGGAGGTTCACGAGCAGTACTTC
V: TRBV28; D: TRBD1; J: TRBJ1-5; size: NA; CDR3: CASSLSHRGGQPQHF; DNA: TGTGCCAGCAGTTTAAGTCACAGGGGTGGCCAGCCCCAGCATTTT
V: TRBV10-3; D: TRBD2; J: TRBJ2-7; size: few; CDR3: CAISDEGLVRNYEQYF; DNA: TGTGCCATCAGTGACGAGGGACTAGTGAGGAACTACGAGCAGTACTTC
V: TRBV29-1; D: TRBD1; J: TRBJ1-1; size: NA; CDR3: CSAQRDRGLAFF; DNA: TGCAGCGCCCAGAGGGACAGGGGGTTAGCTTTCTTT
V: TRBV7-9; D: NA; J: TRBJ2-3; size: NA; CDR3: CASLKRATDTQYF; DNA: TGTGCCAGCCTTAAGCGGGCCACAGATACGCAGTATTTT
V: TRBV4-1; D: TRBD1; J: TRBJ1-2; size: NA; CDR3: CASSHGTGPDKLYGYTF; DNA: TGCGCCAGCAGCCACGGGACAGGACCCGACAAACTTTATGGCTACACCTTC
V: TRBV7-7; D: TRBD1; J: TRBJ1-1; size: few; CDR3: CASSLGDRANTEAFF; DNA: TGTGCCAGCAGCTTAGGTGACAGGGCGAACACTGAAGCTTTCTTT
V: TRBV28; D: NA; J: TRBJ1-3; size: few; CDR3: CASRTASNPGNTIYF; DNA: TGTGCCAGCCGGACAGCCTCAAATCCTGGAAACACCATATATTTT
V: TRBV7-9; D: TRBD1; J: TRBJ2-7; size: many; CDR3: CASGEGTGRGSYEQYF; DNA: TGTGCCAGCGGGGAAGGGACAGGGAGAGGCTCCTACGAGCAGTACTTC
V: TRBV7-8; D: TRBD2; J: TRBJ2-7; size: once; CDR3: CASSPMGLAETYEQYF; DNA: TGTGCCAGCAGCCCGATGGGACTAGCGGAAACCTACGAGCAGTACTTC
V: TRBV6-6; D: TRBD2; J: TRBJ2-5; size: NA; CDR3: CASSYGTRGETQYF; DNA: TGTGCCAGCAGTTACGGGACTAGGGGGGAGACCCAGTACTTC
V: TRBV7-3; D: NA; J: TRBJ1-1; size: NA; CDR3: CASSATVGSGTEAFF; DNA: TGTGCCAGCAGCGCGACAGTCGGGTCGGGCACTGAAGCTTTCTTT
V: TRBV7-3; D: NA; J: TRBJ2-1; size: NA; CDR3: CASSLADNEQFF; DNA: TGTGCCAGCAGCTTAGCCGACAATGAGCAGTTCTTC
V: TRBV2; D: NA; J: TRBJ2-2; size: NA; CDR3: CASSEQGIGTGELFF; DNA: TGTGCCAGCAGTGAACAGGGCATTGGGACCGGGGAGCTGTTTTTT
V: TRBV5-5; D: NA; J: TRBJ1-2; size: few; CDR3: CASSPDVNYGYTF; DNA: TGTGCCAGCAGCCCGGACGTTAACTATGGCTACACCTTC
V: TRBV4-1; D: TRBD1; J: TRBJ1-2; size: NA; CDR3: CASSHKAGTEGYGYTF; DNA: TGCGCCAGCAGCCACAAGGCTGGGACAGAAGGGTATGGCTACACCTTC
V: TRBV30; D: NA; J: TRBJ1-2; size: NA; CDR3: CAWTPGGGVGYTF; DNA: TGTGCCTGGACTCCAGGTGGGGGGGTTGGCTACACCTTC
V: TRBV2; D: TRBD2; J: TRBJ2-3; size: few; CDR3: CASNLLASHTDTQYF; DNA: TGTGCCAGCAACCTACTAGCGTCCCACACAGATACGCAGTATTTT
V: TRBV4-2; D: NA; J: TRBJ1-4; size: few; CDR3: CASSQGVVGGLFF; DNA: TGTGCCAGCAGCCAAGGAGTGGTGGGGGGTCTGTTTTTT
V: TRBV30; D: NA; J: TRBJ2-3; size: once; CDR3: CAWRGWGLATDTQYF; DNA: TGTGCCTGGAGGGGCTGGGGGCTAGCCACAGATACGCAGTATTTT